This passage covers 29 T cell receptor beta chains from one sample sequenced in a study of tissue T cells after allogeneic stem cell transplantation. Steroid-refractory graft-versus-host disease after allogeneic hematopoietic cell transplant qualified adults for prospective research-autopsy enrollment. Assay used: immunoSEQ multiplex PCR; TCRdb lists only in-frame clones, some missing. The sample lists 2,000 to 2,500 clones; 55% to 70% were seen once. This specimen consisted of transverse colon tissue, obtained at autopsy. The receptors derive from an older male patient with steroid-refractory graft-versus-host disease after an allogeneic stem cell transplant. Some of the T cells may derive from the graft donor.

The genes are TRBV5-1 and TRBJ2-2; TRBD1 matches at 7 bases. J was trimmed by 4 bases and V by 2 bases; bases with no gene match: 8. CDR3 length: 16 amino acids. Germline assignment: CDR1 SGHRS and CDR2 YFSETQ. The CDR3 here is CASSLLIGGATGELFF. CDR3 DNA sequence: TGCGCCAGCAGCTTACTCATAGGGGGCGCCACCGGGGAGCTGTTTTTT.

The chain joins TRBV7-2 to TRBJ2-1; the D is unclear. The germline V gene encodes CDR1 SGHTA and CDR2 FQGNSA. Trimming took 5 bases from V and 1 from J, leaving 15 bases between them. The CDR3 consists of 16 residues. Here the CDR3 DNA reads TGTGCCAGCAGCCTGGGTGCCCCGACTTCCTACAATGAGCAGTTCTTC. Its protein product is CASSLGAPTSYNEQFF.

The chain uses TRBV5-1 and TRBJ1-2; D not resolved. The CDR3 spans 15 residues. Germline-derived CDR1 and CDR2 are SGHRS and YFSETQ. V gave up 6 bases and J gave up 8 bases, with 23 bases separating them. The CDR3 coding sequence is TGCGCCAGCACCTTTGAGGGTTCCGGGTATGGGGGCTACACCTTC. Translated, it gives CASTFEGSGYGGYTF.

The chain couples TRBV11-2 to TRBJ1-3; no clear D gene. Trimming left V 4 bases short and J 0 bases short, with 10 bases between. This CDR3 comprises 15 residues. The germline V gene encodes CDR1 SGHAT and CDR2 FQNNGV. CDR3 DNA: TGTGCCAGCAGCTGGGAGGCCTACTCTGGAAACACCATATATTTT. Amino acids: CASSWEAYSGNTIYF. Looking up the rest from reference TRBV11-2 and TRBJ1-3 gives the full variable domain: EAGVAQSPRYKIIEKRQSVAFWCNPISGHATLYWYQQILGQGPKLLIQFQNNGVVDDSQLPKDRFSAERLKGVDSTLKIQPAKLEDSAVYLCASSWEAYSGNTIYFGEGSWLTVV.

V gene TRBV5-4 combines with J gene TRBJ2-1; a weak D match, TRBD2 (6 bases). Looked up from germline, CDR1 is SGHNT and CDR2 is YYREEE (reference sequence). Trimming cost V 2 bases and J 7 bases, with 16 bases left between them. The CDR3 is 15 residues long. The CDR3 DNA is TGTGCCAGCAGCTTATCGCGGGGCCAGGGTAATGAGCAGTTCTTC. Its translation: CASSLSRGQGNEQFF. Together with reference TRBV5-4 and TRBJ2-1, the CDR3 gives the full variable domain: ETGVTQSPTHLIKTRGQQVTLRCSSQSGHNTVSWYQQALGQGPQFIFQYYREEENGRGNFPPRFSGLQFPNYSSELNVNALELDDSALYLCASSLSRGQGNEQFFGPGTRLTVL.

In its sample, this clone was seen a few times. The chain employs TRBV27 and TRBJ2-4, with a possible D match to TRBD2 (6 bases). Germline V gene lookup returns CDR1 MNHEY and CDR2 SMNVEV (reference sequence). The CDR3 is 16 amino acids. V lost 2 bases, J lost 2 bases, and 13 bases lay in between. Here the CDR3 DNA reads TGTGCCAGCAGTTTAATTCCTGGGGGGACCAAAAACATTCAGTACTTC. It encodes CASSLIPGGTKNIQYF.

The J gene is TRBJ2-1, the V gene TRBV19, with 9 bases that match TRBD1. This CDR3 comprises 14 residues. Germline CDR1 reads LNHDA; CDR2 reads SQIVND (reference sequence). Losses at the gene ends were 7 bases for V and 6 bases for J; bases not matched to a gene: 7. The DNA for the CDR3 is TGTGCCAGTACCGGGACAGGGTATAGCAATGAGCAGTTCTTC. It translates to CASTGTGYSNEQFF. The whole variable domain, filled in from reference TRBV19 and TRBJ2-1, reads DGGITQSPKYLFRKEGQNVTLSCEQNLNHDAMYWYRQDPGQGLRLIYYSQIVNDFQKGDIAEGYSVSREKKESFPLTVTSAQKNPTAFYLCASTGTGYSNEQFFGPGTRLTVL.

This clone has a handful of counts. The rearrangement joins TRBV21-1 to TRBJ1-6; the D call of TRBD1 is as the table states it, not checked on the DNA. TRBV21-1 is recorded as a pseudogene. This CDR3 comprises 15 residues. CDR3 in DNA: TGTGCCAGCAGCAAAGCCAGGGGGAATAATTCACCCCTCCACTTT. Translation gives CASSKARGNNSPLHF.

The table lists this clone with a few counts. The CDR3 DNA sequence: TGTGCCAGCCGAGAACCCGGCGAGACAGGGGCCGGTGGCTACACCTTC. It translates to CASREPGETGAGGYTF. The V and J genes are TRBV6-6 and TRBJ1-2; 8 bases are shared with TRBD1. Germline values: CDR1 MNHNY, CDR2 SVGAGI (reference sequence). The CDR3 covers 16 residues. V was clipped by 8 bases and J by 7 bases; unmatched bases: 18.

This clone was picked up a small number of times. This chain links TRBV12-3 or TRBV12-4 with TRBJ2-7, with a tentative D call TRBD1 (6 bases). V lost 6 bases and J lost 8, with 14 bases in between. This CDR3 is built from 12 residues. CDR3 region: CASSGTTGQQYF. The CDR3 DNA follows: TGTGCCAGCAGCGGGACCACAGGGCAGCAGTACTTC.

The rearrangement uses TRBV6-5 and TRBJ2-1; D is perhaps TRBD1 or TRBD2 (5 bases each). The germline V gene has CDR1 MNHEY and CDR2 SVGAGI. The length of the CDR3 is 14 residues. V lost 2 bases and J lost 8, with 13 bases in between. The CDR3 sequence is CASSYGRGDDEQFF. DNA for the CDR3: TGTGCCAGCAGTTACGGACGGGGCGACGATGAGCAGTTCTTC.

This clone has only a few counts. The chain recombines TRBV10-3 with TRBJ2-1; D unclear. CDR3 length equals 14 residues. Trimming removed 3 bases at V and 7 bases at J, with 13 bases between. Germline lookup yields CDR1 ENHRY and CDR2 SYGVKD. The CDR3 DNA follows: TGTGCCATCAGTGACTACGTTAATCGAAATGAGCAGTTCTTC. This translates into CAISDYVNRNEQFF.

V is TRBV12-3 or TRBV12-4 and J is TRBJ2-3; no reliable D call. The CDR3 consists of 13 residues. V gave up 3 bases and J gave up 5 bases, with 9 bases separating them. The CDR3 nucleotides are TGTGCCAGCAGTTTTTCGACGGGAGATACGCAGTATTTT. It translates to CASSFSTGDTQYF.

CDR3 sequence (DNA): TGTGCCAGCTCACCGAAGGCAGTACCACGCTCCTATAATTCACCCCTCCACTTT. As protein: CASSPKAVPRSYNSPLHF. The chain has TRBV18 and TRBJ1-6; D not certain. The CDR3 is 18 residues long. The germline gives CDR1 KGHSH, CDR2 LQKENI. Trimming shortened V by 3 bases and J by 0 bases, and 15 bases separated the two germline ends.

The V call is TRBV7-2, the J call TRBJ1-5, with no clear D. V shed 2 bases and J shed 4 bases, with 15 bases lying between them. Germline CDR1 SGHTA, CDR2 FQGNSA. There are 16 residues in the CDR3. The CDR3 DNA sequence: TGTGCCAGCAGCTTAAATTCGGGAAATAATAATCAGCCCCAGCATTTT. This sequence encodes CASSLNSGNNNQPQHF.

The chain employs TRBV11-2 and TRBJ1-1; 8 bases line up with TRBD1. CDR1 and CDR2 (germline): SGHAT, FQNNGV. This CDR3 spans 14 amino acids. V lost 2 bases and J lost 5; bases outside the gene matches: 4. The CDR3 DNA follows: TGTGCCAGCAGCTTACAGGGGGCGTATACTGAAGCTTTCTTT. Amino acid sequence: CASSLQGAYTEAFF.

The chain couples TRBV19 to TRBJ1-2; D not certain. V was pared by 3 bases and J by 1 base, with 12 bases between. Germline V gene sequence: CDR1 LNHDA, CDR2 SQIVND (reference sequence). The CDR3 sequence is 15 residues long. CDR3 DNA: TGTGCCAGTAGTATGGCGGCCACGGGTAACTATGGCTACACCTTC. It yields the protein CASSMAATGNYGYTF.

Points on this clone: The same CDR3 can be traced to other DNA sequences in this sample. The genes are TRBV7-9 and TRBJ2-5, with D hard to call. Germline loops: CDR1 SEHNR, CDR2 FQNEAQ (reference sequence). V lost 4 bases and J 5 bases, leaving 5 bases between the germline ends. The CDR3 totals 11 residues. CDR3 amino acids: CASSSQETQYF. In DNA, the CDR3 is TGTGCCAGCAGCTCTCAGGAGACCCAGTACTTC.

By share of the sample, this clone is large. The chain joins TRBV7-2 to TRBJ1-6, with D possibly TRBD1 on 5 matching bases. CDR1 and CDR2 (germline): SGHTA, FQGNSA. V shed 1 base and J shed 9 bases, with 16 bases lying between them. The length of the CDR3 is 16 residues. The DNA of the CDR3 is TGTGCCAGCAGCTTAGAGGGCCGGGGACTGGGTTCACCCCTCCACTTT. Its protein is CASSLEGRGLGSPLHF.

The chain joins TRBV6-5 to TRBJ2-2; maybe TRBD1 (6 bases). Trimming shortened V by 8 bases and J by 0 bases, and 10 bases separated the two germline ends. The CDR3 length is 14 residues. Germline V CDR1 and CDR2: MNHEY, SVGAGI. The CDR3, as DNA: TGTGCCAGCCGCGAGGGGGCGAACACCGGGGAGCTGTTTTTT. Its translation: CASREGANTGELFF.

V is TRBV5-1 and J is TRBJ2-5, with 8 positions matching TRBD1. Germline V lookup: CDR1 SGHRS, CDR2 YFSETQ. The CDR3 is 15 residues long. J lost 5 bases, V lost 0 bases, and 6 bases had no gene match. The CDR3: CASSLDRGDGETQYF. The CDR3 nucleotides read TGCGCCAGCAGCTTGGACAGGGGGGATGGGGAGACCCAGTACTTC. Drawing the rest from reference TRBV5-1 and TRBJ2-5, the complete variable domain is KAGVTQTPRYLIKTRGQQVTLSCSPISGHRSVSWYQQTPGQGLQFLFEYFSETQRNKGNFPGRFSGRQFSNSRSEMNVSTLELGDSALYLCASSLDRGDGETQYFGPGTRLLVL.

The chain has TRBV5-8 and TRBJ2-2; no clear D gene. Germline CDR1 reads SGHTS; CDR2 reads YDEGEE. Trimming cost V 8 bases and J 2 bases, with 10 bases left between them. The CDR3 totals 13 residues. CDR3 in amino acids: CASSGPNTGELFF. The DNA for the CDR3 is TGTGCCAGTTCCGGGCCCAACACCGGGGAGCTGTTTTTT.

The CDR3 is CASSVLFYSGELFF. Written as DNA, the CDR3 is TGTGCCAGCAGCGTATTGTTCTATTCCGGGGAGCTGTTTTTT. V gene TRBV9 combines with J gene TRBJ2-2; D call uncertain. Deletions cut 1 base from V and 6 bases from J, with 10 bases between. CDR1 and CDR2 (germline): SGDLS, YYNGEE. The CDR3 sequence is 14 residues long.

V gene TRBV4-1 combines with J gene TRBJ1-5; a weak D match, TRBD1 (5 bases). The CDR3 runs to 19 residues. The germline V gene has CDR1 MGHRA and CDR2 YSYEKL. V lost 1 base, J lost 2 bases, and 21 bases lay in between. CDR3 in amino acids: CASSQVSLLWDVGNQPQHF. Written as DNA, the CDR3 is TGCGCCAGCAGCCAAGTTAGTCTCCTCTGGGACGTAGGCAATCAGCCCCAGCATTTT.

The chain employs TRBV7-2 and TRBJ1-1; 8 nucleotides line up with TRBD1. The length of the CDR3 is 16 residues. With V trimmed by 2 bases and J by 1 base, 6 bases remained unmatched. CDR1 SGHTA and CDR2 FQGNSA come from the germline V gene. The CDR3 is CASSLLAGGRNTEAFF. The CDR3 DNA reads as TGTGCCAGCAGCTTATTGGCAGGGGGCCGGAACACTGAAGCTTTCTTT.

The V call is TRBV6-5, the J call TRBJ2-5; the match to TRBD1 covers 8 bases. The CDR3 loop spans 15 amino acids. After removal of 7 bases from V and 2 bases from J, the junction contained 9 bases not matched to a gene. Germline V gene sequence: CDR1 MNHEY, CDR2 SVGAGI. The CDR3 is CASTNPRTGQETQYF. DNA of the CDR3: TGTGCCAGCACCAACCCTCGGACAGGGCAAGAGACCCAGTACTTC.

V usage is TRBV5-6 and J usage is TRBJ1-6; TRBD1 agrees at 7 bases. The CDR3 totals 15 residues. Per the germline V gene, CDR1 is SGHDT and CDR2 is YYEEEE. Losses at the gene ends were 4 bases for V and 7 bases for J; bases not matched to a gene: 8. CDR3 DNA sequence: TGTGCCAGCAGCCCACAGGGGCGAACGAATTCACCCCTCCACTTT. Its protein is CASSPQGRTNSPLHF. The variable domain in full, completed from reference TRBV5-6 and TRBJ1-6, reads DAGVTQSPTHLIKTRGQQVTLRCSPKSGHDTVSWYQQALGQGPQFIFQYYEEEERQRGNFPDRFSGHQFPNYSSELNVNALLLGDSALYLCASSPQGRTNSPLHFGNGTRLTVT.

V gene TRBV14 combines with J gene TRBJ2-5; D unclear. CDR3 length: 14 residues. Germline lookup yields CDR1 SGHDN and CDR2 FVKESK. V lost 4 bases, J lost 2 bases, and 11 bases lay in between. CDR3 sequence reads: CASSLVYGQETQYF. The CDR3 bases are TGTGCCAGCAGCCTCGTTTACGGGCAAGAGACCCAGTACTTC.

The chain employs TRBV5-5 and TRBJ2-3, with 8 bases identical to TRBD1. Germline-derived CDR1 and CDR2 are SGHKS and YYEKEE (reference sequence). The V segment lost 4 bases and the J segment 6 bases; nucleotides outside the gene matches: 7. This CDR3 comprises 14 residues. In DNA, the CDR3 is TGTGCCAGCAGCACGACAGGGGTGCCGGATACGCAGTATTTT. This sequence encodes CASSTTGVPDTQYF.